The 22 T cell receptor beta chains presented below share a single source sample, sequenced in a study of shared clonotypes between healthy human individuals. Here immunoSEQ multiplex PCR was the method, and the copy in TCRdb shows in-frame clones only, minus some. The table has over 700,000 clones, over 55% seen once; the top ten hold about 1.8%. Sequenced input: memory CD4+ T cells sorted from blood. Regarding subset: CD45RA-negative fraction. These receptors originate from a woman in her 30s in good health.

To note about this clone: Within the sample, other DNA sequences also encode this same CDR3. CDR3 in amino acids: CASRRTDNQPQHF. The CDR3, as DNA: TGTGCCAGCCGTCGGACAGACAATCAGCCCCAGCATTTT. The chain links TRBV27 to TRBJ1-5; perhaps TRBD1 as D (6 bases). In germline, CDR1 is MNHEY, CDR2 SMNVEV (reference sequence). The CDR3 extends over 13 amino acids. V was pared by 8 bases and J by 3 bases, with 11 bases between.

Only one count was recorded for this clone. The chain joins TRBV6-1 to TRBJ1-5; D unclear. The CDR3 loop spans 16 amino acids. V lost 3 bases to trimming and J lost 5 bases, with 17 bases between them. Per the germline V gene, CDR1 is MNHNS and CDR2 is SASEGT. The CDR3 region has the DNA TGTGCCAGCAGTGATGGGTATGGGAGGGCCTATCAGCCCCAGCATTTT. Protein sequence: CASSDGYGRAYQPQHF.

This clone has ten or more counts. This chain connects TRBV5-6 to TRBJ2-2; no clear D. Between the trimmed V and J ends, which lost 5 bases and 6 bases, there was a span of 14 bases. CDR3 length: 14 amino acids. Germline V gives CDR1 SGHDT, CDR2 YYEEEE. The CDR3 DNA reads TGTGCCAGCAGTTCAAGACCTGGCTCCGGGGAGCTGTTTTTT. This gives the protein CASSSRPGSGELFF.

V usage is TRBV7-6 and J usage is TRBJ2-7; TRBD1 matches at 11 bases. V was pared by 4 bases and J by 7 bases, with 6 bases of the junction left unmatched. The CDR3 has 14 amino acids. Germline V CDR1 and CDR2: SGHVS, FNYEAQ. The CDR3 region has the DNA TGTGCCAGCAGCTCCGGACAGGGGGCAGGAGAGCAGTACTTC. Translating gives CASSSGQGAGEQYF.

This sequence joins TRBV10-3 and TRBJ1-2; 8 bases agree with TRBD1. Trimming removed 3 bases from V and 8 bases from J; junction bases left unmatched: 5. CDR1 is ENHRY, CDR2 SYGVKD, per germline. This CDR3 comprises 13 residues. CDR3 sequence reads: CAISDRQGHGYTF. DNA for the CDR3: TGTGCCATCAGTGATCGACAGGGGCACGGCTACACCTTC.

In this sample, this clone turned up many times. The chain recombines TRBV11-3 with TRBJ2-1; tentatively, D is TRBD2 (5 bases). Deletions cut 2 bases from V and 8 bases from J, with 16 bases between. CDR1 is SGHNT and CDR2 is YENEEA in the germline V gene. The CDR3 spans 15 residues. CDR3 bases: TGTGCCAGCAGCTTAAACTTACCAGGACTCGATGAGCAGTTCTTC. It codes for CASSLNLPGLDEQFF.

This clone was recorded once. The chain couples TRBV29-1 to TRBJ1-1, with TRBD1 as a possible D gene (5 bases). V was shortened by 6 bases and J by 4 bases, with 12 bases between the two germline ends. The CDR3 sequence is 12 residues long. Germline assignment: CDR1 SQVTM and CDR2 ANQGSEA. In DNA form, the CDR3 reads TGCAGCGTAGGACCAGGGTCCACTGAAGCTTTCTTT. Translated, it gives CSVGPGSTEAFF. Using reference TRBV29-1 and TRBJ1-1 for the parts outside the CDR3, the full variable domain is SAVISQKPSRDICQRGTSLTIQCQVDSQVTMMFWYRQQPGQSLTLIATANQGSEATYESGFVIDKFPISRPNLTFSTLTVSNMSPEDSSIYLCSVGPGSTEAFFGQGTRLTVV.

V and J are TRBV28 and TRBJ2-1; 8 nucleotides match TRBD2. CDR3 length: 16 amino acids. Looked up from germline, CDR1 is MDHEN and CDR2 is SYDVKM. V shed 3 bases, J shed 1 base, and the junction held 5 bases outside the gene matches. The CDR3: CASSFLTSGSYNEQFF. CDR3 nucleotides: TGTGCCAGCAGTTTCCTCACTAGCGGATCCTACAATGAGCAGTTCTTC.

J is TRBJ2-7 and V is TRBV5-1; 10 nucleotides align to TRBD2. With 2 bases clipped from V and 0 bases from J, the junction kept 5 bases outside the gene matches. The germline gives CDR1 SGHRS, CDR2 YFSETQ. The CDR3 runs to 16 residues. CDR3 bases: TGCGCCAGCAGCTTCCGTAGCGGGAGGACCTCCTACGAGCAGTACTTC. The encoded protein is CASSFRSGRTSYEQYF.

The DNA of the CDR3 is TGTGCCAGCAGCTTAGCGGGACCAACCTACGAGCAGTACTTC. Amino acids: CASSLAGPTYEQYF. V usage is TRBV11-2 and J usage is TRBJ2-7; D possibly matches TRBD1 or TRBD2 (5 bases each). The CDR3 loop spans 14 amino acids. Germline loops: CDR1 SGHAT, CDR2 FQNNGV. Between the trimmed V and J ends, which lost 1 base and 2 bases, there was a span of 9 bases.

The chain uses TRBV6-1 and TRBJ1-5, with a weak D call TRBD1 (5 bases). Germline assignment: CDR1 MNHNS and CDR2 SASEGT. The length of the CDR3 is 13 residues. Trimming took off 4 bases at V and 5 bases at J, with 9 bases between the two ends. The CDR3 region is CASSGGEDQPQHF. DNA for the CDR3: TGTGCCAGCAGTGGGGGGGAGGATCAGCCCCAGCATTTT.

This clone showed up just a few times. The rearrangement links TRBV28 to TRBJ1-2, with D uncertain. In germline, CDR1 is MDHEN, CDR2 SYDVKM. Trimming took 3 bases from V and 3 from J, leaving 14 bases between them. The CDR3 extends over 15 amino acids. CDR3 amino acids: CASSLGSPVDYGYTF. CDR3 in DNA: TGTGCCAGCAGTTTGGGTTCTCCGGTAGACTATGGCTACACCTTC.

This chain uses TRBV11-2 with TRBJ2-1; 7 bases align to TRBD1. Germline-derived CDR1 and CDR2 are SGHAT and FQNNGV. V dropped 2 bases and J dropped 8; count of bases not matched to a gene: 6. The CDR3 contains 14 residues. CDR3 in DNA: TGTGCCAGCAGCTTAACAGGGGCAGGCGATGAGCAGTTCTTC. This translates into CASSLTGAGDEQFF.

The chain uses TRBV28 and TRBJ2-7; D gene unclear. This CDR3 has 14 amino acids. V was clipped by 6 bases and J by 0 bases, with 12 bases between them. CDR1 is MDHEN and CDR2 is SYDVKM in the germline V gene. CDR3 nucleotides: TGTGCCAGCAGCAGACCTGGGATCTCCTACGAGCAGTACTTC. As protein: CASSRPGISYEQYF.

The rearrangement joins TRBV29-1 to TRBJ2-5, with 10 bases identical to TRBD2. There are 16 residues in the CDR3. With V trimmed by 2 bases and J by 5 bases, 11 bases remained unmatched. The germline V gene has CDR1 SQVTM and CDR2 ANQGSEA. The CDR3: CSVELAGVSGGETQYF. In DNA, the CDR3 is TGCAGCGTTGAACTAGCGGGAGTGAGTGGGGGGGAGACCCAGTACTTC. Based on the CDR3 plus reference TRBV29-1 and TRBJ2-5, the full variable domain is SAVISQKPSRDICQRGTSLTIQCQVDSQVTMMFWYRQQPGQSLTLIATANQGSEATYESGFVIDKFPISRPNLTFSTLTVSNMSPEDSSIYLCSVELAGVSGGETQYFGPGTRLLVL.

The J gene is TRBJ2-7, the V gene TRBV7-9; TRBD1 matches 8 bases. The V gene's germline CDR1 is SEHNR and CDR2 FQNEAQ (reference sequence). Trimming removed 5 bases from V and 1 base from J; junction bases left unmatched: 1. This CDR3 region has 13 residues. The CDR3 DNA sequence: TGTGCCAGCAGCGGACAGGGTTCCTACGAGCAGTACTTC. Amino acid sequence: CASSGQGSYEQYF.

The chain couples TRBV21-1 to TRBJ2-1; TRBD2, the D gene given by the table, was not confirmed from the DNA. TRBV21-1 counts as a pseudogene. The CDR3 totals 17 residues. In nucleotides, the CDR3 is TGTGCCAGCAGCAATAGTCGGTGGCTAGCGGGAGGCAATGAGCAGTTCTTC. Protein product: CASSNSRWLAGGNEQFF.

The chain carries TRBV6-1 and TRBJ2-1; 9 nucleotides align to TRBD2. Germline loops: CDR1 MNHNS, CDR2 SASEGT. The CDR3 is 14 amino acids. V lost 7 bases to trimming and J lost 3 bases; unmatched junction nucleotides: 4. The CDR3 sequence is CASMEREVYNEQFF. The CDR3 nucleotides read TGTGCCAGCATGGAGCGGGAGGTCTACAATGAGCAGTTCTTC.

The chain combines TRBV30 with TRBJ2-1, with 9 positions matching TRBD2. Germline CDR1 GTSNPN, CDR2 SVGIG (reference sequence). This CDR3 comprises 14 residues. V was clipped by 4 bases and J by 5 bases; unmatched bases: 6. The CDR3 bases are TGTGCCTGGAAAGGACTAGCGACCCACAATGAGCAGTTCTTC. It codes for CAWKGLATHNEQFF.

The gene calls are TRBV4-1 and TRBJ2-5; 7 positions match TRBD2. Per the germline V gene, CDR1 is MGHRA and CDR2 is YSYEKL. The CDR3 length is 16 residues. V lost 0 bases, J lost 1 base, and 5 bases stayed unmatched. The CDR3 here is CASSQEQRGFQETQYF. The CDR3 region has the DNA TGCGCCAGCAGCCAAGAACAGCGGGGATTCCAAGAGACCCAGTACTTC.

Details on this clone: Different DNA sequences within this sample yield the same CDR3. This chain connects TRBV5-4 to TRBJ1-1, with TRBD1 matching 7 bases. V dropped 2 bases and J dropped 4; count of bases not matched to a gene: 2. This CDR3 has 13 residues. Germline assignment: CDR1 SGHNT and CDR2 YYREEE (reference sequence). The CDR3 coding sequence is TGTGCCAGCAGCTTACAGGGGAGCACTGAAGCTTTCTTT. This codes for CASSLQGSTEAFF.

The CDR3 DNA reads as TGTGCCAGCAGGACTGAAGGGCCAGATACGCAGTATTTT. It codes for CASRTEGPDTQYF. The chain links TRBV11-3 to TRBJ2-3; D unclear. Germline V gives CDR1 SGHNT, CDR2 YENEEA. This CDR3 comprises 13 residues. V was clipped by 6 bases and J by 4 bases, with 11 bases between them.